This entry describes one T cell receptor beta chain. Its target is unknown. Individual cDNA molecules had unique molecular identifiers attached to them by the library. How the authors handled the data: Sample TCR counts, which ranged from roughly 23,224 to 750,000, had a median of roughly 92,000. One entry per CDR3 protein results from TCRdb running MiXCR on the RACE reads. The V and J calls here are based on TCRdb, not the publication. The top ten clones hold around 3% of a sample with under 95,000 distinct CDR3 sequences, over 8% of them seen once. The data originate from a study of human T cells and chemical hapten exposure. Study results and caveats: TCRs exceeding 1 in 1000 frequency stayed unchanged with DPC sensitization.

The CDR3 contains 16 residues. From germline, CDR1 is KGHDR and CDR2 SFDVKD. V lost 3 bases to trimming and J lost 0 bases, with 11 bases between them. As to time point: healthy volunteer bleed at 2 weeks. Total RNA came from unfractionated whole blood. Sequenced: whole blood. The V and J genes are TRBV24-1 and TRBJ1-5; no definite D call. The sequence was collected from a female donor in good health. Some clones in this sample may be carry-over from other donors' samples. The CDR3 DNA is TGTGCCACCAGTGATGGGCCAGCTATTAGCAATCAGCCCCAGCATTTT. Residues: CATSDGPAISNQPQHF.